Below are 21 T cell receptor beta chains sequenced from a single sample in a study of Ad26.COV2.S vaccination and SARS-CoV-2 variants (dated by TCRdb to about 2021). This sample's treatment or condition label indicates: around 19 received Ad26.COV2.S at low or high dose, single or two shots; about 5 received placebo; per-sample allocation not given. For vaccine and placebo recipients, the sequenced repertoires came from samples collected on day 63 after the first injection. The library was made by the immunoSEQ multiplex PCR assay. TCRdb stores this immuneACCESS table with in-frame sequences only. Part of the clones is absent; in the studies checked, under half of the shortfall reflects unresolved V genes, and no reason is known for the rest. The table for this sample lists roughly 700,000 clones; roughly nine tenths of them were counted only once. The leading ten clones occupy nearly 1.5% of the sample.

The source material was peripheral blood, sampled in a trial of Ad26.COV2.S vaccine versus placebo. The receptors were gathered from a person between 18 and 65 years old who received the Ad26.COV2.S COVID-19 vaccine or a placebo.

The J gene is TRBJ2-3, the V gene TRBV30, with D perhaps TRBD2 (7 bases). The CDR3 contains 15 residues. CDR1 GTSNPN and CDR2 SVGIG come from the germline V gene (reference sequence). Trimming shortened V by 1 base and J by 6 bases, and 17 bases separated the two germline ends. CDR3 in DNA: TGTGCCTGGAGTGCTGATCGGGGGGCCCGCGATACGCAGTATTTT. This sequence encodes CAWSADRGARDTQYF.

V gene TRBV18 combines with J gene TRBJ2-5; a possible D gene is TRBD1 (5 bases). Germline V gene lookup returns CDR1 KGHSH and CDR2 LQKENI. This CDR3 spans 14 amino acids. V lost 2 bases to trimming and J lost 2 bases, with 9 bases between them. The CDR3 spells CASSPGKGQETQYF. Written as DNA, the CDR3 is TGTGCCAGCTCACCAGGGAAGGGGCAAGAGACCCAGTACTTC.

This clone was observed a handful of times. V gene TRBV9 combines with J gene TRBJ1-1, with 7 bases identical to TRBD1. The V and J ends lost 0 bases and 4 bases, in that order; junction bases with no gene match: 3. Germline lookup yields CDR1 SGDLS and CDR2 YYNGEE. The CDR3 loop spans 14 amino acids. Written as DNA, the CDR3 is TGTGCCAGCAGCGTAGTACAGGGGAGCACTGAAGCTTTCTTT. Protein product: CASSVVQGSTEAFF.

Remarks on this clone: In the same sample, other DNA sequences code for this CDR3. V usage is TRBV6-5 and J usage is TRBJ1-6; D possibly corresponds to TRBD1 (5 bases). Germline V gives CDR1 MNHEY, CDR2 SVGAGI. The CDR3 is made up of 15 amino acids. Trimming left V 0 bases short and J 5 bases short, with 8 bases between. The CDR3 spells CASSYSGGDNSPLHF. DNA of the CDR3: TGTGCCAGCAGTTACTCGGGAGGGGATAATTCACCCCTCCACTTT.

The DNA for the CDR3 is TGTGCCAGCAGCCACCCCTCTAGGGGGACCCAGTACTTC. Protein sequence: CASSHPSRGTQYF. The genes are TRBV7-9 and TRBJ2-5; maybe TRBD1 (5 bases). V dropped 5 bases and J dropped 7 bases, with 14 bases sitting between them. Germline V lookup: CDR1 SEHNR, CDR2 FQNEAQ (reference sequence). The CDR3 has 13 amino acids. Full variable domain (outside the CDR3, taken from reference TRBV7-9 and TRBJ2-5): DTGVSQNPRHKITKRGQNVTFRCDPISEHNRLYWYRQTLGQGPEFLTYFQNEAQLEKSRLLSDRFSAERPKGSFSTLEIQRTEQGDSAMYLCASSHPSRGTQYFGPGTRLLVL.

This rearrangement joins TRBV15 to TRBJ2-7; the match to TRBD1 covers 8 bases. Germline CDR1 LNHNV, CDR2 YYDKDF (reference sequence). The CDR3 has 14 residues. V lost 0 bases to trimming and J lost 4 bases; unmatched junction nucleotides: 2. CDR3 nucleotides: TGTGCCACCAGCAGAGAGGGGACAGGATACGAGCAGTACTTC. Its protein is CATSREGTGYEQYF. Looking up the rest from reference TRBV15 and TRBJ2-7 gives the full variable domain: DAMVIQNPRYQVTQFGKPVTLSCSQTLNHNVMYWYQQKSSQAPKLLFHYYDKDFNNEADTPDNFQSRRPNTSFCFLDIRSPGLGDTAMYLCATSREGTGYEQYFGPGTRLTVT.

The CDR3 here is CASSLVSGVAYNEQFF. The CDR3 DNA reads as TGTGCCAGCAGCTTAGTATCCGGGGTGGCCTACAATGAGCAGTTCTTC. V gene TRBV11-3 combines with J gene TRBJ2-1; TRBD2 might be the D (5 bases). Trimming pared 1 base from V and 2 bases from J, leaving 12 bases between. CDR3 length: 16 residues. Germline assignment: CDR1 SGHNT and CDR2 YENEEA.

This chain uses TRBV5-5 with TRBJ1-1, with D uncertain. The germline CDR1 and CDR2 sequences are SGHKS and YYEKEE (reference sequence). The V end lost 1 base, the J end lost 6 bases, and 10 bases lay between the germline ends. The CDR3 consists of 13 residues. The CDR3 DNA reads TGTGCCAGCAGCTTGAATCCCCCAGCTGAAGCTTTCTTT. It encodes CASSLNPPAEAFF.

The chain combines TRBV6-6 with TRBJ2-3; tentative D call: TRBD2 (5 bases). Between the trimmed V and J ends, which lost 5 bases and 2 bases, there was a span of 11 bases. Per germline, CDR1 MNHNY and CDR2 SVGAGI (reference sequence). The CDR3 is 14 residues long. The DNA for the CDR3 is TGTGCCAGCAGTAAGGCGGGCCCCACAGATACGCAGTATTTT. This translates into CASSKAGPTDTQYF.

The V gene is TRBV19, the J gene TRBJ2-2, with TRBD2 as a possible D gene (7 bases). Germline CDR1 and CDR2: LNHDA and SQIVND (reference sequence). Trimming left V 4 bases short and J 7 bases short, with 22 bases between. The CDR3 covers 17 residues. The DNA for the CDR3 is TGTGCCAGTAGTAGAGGGGGAGGGCCTTCAGGGGTCGGGGAGCTGTTTTTT. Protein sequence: CASSRGGGPSGVGELFF. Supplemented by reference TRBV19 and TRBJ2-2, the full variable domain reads DGGITQSPKYLFRKEGQNVTLSCEQNLNHDAMYWYRQDPGQGLRLIYYSQIVNDFQKGDIAEGYSVSREKKESFPLTVTSAQKNPTAFYLCASSRGGGPSGVGELFFGEGSRLTVL.

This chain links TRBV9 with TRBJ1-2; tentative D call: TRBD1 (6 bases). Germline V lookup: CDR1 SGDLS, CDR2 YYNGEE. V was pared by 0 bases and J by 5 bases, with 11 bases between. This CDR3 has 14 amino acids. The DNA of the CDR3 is TGTGCCAGCAGCGTAGAGGGGGTTGGTTATGGCTACACCTTC. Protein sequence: CASSVEGVGYGYTF.

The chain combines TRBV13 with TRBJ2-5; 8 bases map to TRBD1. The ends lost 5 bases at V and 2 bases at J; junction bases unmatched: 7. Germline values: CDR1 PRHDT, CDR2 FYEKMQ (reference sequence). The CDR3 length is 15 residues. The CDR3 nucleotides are TGTGCCAGCAGCCCCGGACAGGGTGGTCAAGAGACCCAGTACTTC. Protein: CASSPGQGGQETQYF.

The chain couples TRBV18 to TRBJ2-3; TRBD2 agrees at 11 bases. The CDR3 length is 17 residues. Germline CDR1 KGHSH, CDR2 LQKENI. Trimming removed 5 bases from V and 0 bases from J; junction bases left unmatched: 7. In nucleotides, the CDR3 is TGTGCCAGCTCAACTAGCGGACTAGCGGGCAGCACAGATACGCAGTATTTT. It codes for CASSTSGLAGSTDTQYF.

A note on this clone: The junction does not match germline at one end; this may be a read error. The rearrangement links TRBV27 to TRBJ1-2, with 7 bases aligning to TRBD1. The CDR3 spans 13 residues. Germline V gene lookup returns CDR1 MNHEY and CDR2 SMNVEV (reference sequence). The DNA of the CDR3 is TGTGCCAGCGGTTTCTCCGGGACAGCGGGCTACACCTTC. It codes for CASGFSGTAGYTF.

CDR3 in DNA: TGTGCCAGCAGCCCCCCAGGGTTAGGCGGACAGTACTTC. Translation: CASSPPGLGGQYF. The chain is built from TRBV7-2 and TRBJ2-7, with TRBD1 as a possible D gene (5 bases). Germline lookup yields CDR1 SGHTA and CDR2 FQGNSA. This CDR3 has 13 residues. V was shortened by 5 bases and J by 10 bases, with 18 bases between the two germline ends.

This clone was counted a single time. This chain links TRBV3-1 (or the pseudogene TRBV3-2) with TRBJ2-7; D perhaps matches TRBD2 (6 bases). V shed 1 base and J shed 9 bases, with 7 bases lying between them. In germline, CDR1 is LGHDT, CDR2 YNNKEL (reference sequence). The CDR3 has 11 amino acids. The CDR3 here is CASSQGGVQYF. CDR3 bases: TGTGCCAGCAGCCAAGGGGGGGTGCAGTACTTC.

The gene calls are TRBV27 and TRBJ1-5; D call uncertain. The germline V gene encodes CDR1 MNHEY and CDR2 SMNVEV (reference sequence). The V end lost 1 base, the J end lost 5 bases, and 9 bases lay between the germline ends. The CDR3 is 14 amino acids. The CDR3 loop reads CASSLLGPDQPQHF. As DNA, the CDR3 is TGTGCCAGCAGTTTATTGGGTCCCGATCAGCCCCAGCATTTT.

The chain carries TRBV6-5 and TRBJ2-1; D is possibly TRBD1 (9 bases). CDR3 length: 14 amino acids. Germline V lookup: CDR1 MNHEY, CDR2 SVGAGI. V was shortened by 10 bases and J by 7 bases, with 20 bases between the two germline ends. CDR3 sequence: CATGQGRGGNEQFF. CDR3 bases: TGTGCCACGGGACAGGGTCGGGGGGGGAATGAGCAGTTCTTC.

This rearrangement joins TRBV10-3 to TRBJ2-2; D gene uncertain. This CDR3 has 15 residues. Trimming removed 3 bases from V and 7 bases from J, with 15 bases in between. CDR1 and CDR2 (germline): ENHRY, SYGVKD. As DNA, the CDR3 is TGTGCCATCAGTGAAGGAGTACGCAGCGTCGGGGAGCTGTTTTTT. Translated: CAISEGVRSVGELFF.

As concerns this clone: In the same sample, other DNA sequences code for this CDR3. CDR3 DNA sequence: TGTGCCAGCCGGCCTAGCTCTGGAAACACCATATATTTT. Translation: CASRPSSGNTIYF. The gene calls are TRBV7-9 and TRBJ1-3; the D is unclear. CDR3 length: 13 residues. CDR1 is SEHNR, CDR2 FQNEAQ, per germline (reference sequence). Trimming removed 8 bases from V and 0 bases from J, with 8 bases in between.

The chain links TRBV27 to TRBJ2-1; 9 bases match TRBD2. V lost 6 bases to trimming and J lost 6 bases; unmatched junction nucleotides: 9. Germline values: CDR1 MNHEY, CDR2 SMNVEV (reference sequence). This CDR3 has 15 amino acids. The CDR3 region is CASRRPGLAGNEQFF. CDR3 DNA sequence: TGTGCCAGCAGGAGACCGGGACTAGCAGGCAATGAGCAGTTCTTC.